A selection of T cell receptor beta chains follows, all from one sample in a study of regulatory T cells in long-lasting Graves disease. TCRdb ran MiXCR on the multiplex PCR reads and lists one entry per CDR3 protein. The profile shows a few hundred thousand distinct CDR3 sequences, roughly 25% of them singletons. The sequencing used peripheral blood mononuclear cells (PBMCs), collected when the disease was refractory, from a patient treated with antithyroid drugs. The source is a middle-aged woman with Graves disease. CDR3s leave out the opening cysteine and the closing phenylalanine or tryptophan. Not every row has a clone size; where given, it reads once, few, many or a size class.

V: TRBV11-2; size: few; J: TRBJ2-1; CDR3: ASSQFRGASGRIYEQF
V: TRBV4-1; size: -; J: TRBJ1-1; CDR3: ASRGGLGTEAF
V: TRBV3-1; size: -; J: TRBJ2-7; CDR3: ASSQAINGQGVYEQY
V: TRBV29-1; size: -; J: TRBJ1-2; CDR3: SVDRTGGASYGYT
V: TRBV28; size: -; J: TRBJ2-1; CDR3: ASGNPWGGSYNEQF
V: TRBV9; size: few; J: TRBJ2-7; CDR3: ASSATTGIRPYEQY
V: TRBV28; size: few; J: TRBJ1-5; CDR3: ASSLVSGTYQPQH
V: TRBV28; size: many; J: TRBJ1-5; CDR3: ASSSPQGSNQPQH
V: TRBV20-1; size: -; J: TRBJ1-2; CDR3: SASTGGYGYT
V: TRBV28; size: many; J: TRBJ2-7; CDR3: ASSTGQAVFYEQY
V: TRBV20-1; size: -; J: TRBJ2-7; CDR3: SASIPGGNEQY
V: TRBV2; size: many; J: TRBJ1-2; CDR3: ASSMAGGGGYT
V: TRBV10-1; size: -; J: TRBJ2-7; CDR3: ASSEGGREREQY
V: TRBV3-1; size: -; J: TRBJ2-7; CDR3: ASSPWTSGRIHEQY
V: TRBV7-2; size: -; J: TRBJ2-3; CDR3: ASHTTDTQY
V: TRBV7-3; size: -; J: TRBJ2-2; CDR3: ASTFHRQVINTGELF
V: TRBV11-2; size: once; J: TRBJ2-1; CDR3: ASRWDGRDEQF
V: TRBV6-1; size: -; J: TRBJ1-6; CDR3: ASSEAAGQAINSPLH
V: TRBV2; size: -; J: TRBJ2-4; CDR3: ASSEQPPSGGGNIQY
V: TRBV2; size: many; J: TRBJ2-1; CDR3: ASSETRNDEQF
V: TRBV12-3/TRBV12-4; size: many; J: TRBJ1-1; CDR3: ASRLGGAGVAF
V: TRBV28; size: many; J: TRBJ1-5; CDR3: ASSLWLASSSNQPQH
V: TRBV11-2; size: -; J: TRBJ2-2; CDR3: ASSFLDQSTGELF
V: TRBV28; size: many; J: TRBJ2-7; CDR3: ASREQIPGSYEQY
V: TRBV10-1; size: many; J: TRBJ2-7; CDR3: ASGSGYYEQY
V: TRBV20-1; size: few; J: TRBJ2-7; CDR3: SAQRDRGTYEQY
V: TRBV28; size: few; J: TRBJ2-4; CDR3: ASSLNGGLAKNIQY
V: TRBV6-2/TRBV6-3; size: few; J: TRBJ2-1; CDR3: ASSYHLGGRGSNEQF
V: TRBV20-1; size: -; J: TRBJ2-1; CDR3: SAPRLAGKGYNEQF
V: TRBV20-1; size: -; J: TRBJ2-5; CDR3: SANTLGGASGRAGETQY
V: TRBV30; size: -; J: TRBJ2-7; CDR3: ALYEGGPSYEQY
V: TRBV6-1; size: few; J: TRBJ2-2; CDR3: ASRTSGRMNTGELF
V: TRBV7-9; size: -; J: TRBJ1-1; CDR3: AILTPPNLQGAEAF
V: TRBV4-1; size: few; J: TRBJ1-1; CDR3: ASSQEDRGHTEAF
V: TRBV20-1; size: few; J: TRBJ2-2; CDR3: SARMDRNTGELF
V: TRBV28; size: many; J: TRBJ2-2; CDR3: ASSLWAGTGELF
V: TRBV7-9; size: few; J: TRBJ2-7; CDR3: ASSSSGLAYEQY
V: TRBV9; size: few; J: TRBJ1-1; CDR3: ASSFRPLDSITEAF
V: TRBV19; size: few; J: TRBJ2-5; CDR3: ASTLTVNGETQY
V: TRBV6-2/TRBV6-3; size: few; J: TRBJ2-1; CDR3: ASTLGPGLADVEQF
V: TRBV11-2; size: -; J: TRBJ2-5; CDR3: ASSQRAGLAEETQY
V: TRBV10-2; size: few; J: TRBJ2-7; CDR3: ASSESVVAGGYEQY
V: TRBV27; size: -; J: TRBJ2-1; CDR3: ASRMGLANNEQF
V: TRBV6-1; size: many; J: TRBJ2-7; CDR3: ASSEAGLAHYEQY
V: TRBV27; size: few; J: TRBJ2-2; CDR3: ASSNANTGELF
V: TRBV28; size: many; J: TRBJ2-7; CDR3: ASSHTAQGPQY
V: TRBV7-9; size: many; J: TRBJ2-7; CDR3: ASSAQVYSYEQY
V: TRBV20-1; size: -; J: TRBJ1-1; CDR3: SAPRDRANTEAF
V: TRBV12-3/TRBV12-4; size: -; J: TRBJ1-6; CDR3: ASSSPQWGVNSPLH
V: TRBV13; size: -; J: TRBJ2-7; CDR3: ASSLGQAPREQY
V: TRBV7-9; size: -; J: TRBJ1-1; CDR3: ASSFFIKVNTEAF
V: TRBV5-1; size: few; J: TRBJ1-1; CDR3: ASSLAESGGTEAF
V: TRBV28; size: many; J: TRBJ2-7; CDR3: ASSFQEVPYEQY
V: TRBV20-1; size: many; J: TRBJ2-5; CDR3: SASRFAGLAGGQETQY